Following are 6 T cell receptor beta chains from one sample sequenced in a study of shared clonotypes between healthy human individuals. Some clones are missing from TCRdb's copy, which holds only in-frame ones; the method was immunoSEQ multiplex PCR. The table lists about 460,000 clones, roughly four fifths of them singletons. Sequencing was carried out using PBMCs. Receptor source: a woman aged 40 to 50 in good health. Some clones in this sample may be carry-over from other donors' samples.

The gene calls are TRBV30 and TRBJ2-1, with 7 bases lining up with TRBD1. V dropped 3 bases and J dropped 13; count of bases not matched to a gene: 18. CDR1 and CDR2 from the germline V gene are GTSNPN and SVGIG (reference sequence). This CDR3 comprises 15 residues. CDR3 region: CAWSVGQLIPLHQFF. CDR3 bases: TGTGCCTGGAGCGTGGGACAGCTGATCCCCCTCCACCAGTTCTTC.

This clone appeared a few times. A read error may be the cause here, since a much bigger clone is one base away. V is TRBV25-1 and J is TRBJ2-7, with TRBD2 as a possible D gene (5 bases). The CDR3 consists of 13 residues. Trimming took 7 bases from V and 1 from J, leaving 11 bases between them. Per the germline V gene, CDR1 is MGHDK and CDR2 is SYGVNS. CDR3 in amino acids: CASNPGDSYEQYF. The DNA for the CDR3 is TGTGCCAGCAACCCCGGGGATTCCTACGAGCAGTACTTC.

V and J are TRBV30 and TRBJ1-2; a weak D match, TRBD1 (6 bases). This CDR3 comprises 13 residues. The ends were cut back, 4 bases at V and 4 bases at J, with 13 bases in the middle. Germline-derived CDR1 and CDR2 are GTSNPN and SVGIG (reference sequence). The CDR3 loop is CAWKWRGGYGYTF. The CDR3 region has the DNA TGTGCCTGGAAGTGGAGGGGGGGCTATGGCTACACCTTC.

The chain joins TRBV19 to TRBJ2-7, with D possibly TRBD1 on 5 matching bases. Deletions cut 6 bases from V and 6 bases from J, with 12 bases between. The CDR3 covers 12 residues. Germline V gene data show CDR1 as LNHDA and CDR2 as SQIVND (reference sequence). CDR3 DNA sequence: TGTGCCAGTAGAGGGGATCCGGGCGAGCAGTACTTC. It is translated as CASRGDPGEQYF.

This clone was seen once. The J gene is TRBJ1-1, the V gene TRBV7-2; D might be TRBD1 (6 bases). The CDR3 covers 16 residues. Germline CDR1 is SGHTA and CDR2 is FQGNSA. V was cut by 3 bases and J by 9 bases, with 23 bases left in between. CDR3 coding DNA: TGTGCCAGCAGCTTTTTATCCGGGGGGGCCAAGAGTCAAGCTTTCTTT. This encodes CASSFLSGGAKSQAFF.

This clone came up a few times. The chain has TRBV7-8 and TRBJ2-1; the D is unclear. V was clipped by 4 bases and J by 2 bases, with 15 bases between them. This CDR3 is built from 16 residues. Germline assignment: CDR1 SGHVS and CDR2 FQNEAQ. The CDR3 spells CASSSLSVRPYNEQFF. CDR3 coding DNA: TGTGCCAGCAGCTCCCTCAGCGTTCGTCCCTACAATGAGCAGTTCTTC.